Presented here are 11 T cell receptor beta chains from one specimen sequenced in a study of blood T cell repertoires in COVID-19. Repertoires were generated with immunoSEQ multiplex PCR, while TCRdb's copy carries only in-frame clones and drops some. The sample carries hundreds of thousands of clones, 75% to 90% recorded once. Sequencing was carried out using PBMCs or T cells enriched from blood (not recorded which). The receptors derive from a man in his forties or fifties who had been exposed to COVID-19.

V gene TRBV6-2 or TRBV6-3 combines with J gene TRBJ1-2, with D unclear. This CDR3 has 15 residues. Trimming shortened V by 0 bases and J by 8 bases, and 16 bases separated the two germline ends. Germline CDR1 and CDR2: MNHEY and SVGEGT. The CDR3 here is CASSYSPVAAEGYTF. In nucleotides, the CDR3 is TGTGCCAGCAGTTACTCCCCAGTGGCGGCGGAAGGCTACACCTTC.

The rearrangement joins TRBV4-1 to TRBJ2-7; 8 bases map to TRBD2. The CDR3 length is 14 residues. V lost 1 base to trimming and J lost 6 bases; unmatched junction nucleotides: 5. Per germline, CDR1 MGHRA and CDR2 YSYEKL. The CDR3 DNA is TGCGCCAGCAGCCAAGTAGTTCGGGAGGGCGAGCAGTACGTC. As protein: CASSQVVREGEQYV.

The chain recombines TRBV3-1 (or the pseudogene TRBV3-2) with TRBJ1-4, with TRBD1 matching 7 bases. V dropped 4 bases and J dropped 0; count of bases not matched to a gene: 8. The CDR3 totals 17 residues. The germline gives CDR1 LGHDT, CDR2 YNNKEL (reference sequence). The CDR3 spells CASSPQQGRATNEKLFF. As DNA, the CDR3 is TGTGCCAGCAGCCCCCAACAGGGGAGAGCAACTAATGAAAAACTGTTTTTT.

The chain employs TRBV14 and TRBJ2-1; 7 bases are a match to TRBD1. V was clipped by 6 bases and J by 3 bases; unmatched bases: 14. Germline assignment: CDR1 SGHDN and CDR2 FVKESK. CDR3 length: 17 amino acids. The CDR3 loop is CASSPVGDRVVYNEQFF. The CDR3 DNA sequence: TGTGCCAGCAGTCCCGTAGGAGACAGGGTAGTCTACAATGAGCAGTTCTTC.

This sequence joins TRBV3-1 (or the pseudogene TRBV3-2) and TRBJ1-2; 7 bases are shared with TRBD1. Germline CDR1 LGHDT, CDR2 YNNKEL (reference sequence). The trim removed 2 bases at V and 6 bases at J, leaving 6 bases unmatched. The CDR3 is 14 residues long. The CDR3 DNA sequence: TGTGCCAGCAGCCAACCCGGACAGGTGAATGGCTACACCTTC. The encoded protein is CASSQPGQVNGYTF.

The CDR3 loop is CASSQAGGAYEQYV. Written as DNA, the CDR3 is TGTGCCAGCAGCCAGGCCGGGGGAGCCTACGAGCAGTACGTC. This chain connects TRBV3-1 (or the pseudogene TRBV3-2) to TRBJ2-7; D might be TRBD2 (6 bases). Trimming stripped 3 bases from V and 2 bases from J, with 11 bases between. Germline CDR1 reads LGHDT; CDR2 reads YNNKEL (reference sequence). This CDR3 contains 14 residues.

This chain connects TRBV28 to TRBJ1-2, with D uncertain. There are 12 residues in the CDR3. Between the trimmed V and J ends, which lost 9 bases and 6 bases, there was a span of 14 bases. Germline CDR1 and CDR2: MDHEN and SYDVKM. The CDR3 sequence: CASISQVDGYTF. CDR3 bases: TGTGCCAGTATATCCCAGGTTGATGGCTACACCTTC.

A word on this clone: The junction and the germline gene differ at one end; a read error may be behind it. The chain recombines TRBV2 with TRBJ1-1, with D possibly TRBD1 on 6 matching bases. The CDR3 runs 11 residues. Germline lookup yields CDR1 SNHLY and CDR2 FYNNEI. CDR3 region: CASSEARGGIF. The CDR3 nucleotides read TGTGCCAGCAGTGAAGCGAGGGGGGGGATCTTT.

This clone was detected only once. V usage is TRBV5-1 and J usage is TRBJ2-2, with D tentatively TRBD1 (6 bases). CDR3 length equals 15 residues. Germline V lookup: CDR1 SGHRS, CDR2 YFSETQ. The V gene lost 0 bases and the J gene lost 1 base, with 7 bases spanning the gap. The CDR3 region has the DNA TGCGCCAGCAGCTTGGGGACAGTGAACACCGGGGAGCTGTTTTTT. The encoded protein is CASSLGTVNTGELFF. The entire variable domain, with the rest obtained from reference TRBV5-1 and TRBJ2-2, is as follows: KAGVTQTPRYLIKTRGQQVTLSCSPISGHRSVSWYQQTPGQGLQFLFEYFSETQRNKGNFPGRFSGRQFSNSRSEMNVSTLELGDSALYLCASSLGTVNTGELFFGEGSRLTVL.

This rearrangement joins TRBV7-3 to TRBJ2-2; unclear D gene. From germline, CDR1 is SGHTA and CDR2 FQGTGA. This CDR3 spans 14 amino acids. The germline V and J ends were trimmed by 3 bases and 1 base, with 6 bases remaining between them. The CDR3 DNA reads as TGTGCCAGCAGCTTCTTTTTGAACACCGGGGAGCTGTTTTTT. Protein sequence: CASSFFLNTGELFF.

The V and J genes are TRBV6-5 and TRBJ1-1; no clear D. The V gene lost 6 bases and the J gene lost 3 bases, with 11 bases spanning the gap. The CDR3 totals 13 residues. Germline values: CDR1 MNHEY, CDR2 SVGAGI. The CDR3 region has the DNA TGTGCCAGCAGAAGTCGGGAATACACTGAAGCTTTCTTT. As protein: CASRSREYTEAFF.